This is a list of T cell receptor beta chains from one sample in a study of T cells after yellow fever vaccination. TCRdb re-called the 5' RACE reads through MiXCR, storing one row per CDR3 protein. The sample holds 340,000 or so distinct CDR3 sequences, around 12% seen once. This sample comprised CD4+ T cells sorted from PBMCs, obtained 15 days after the yellow fever booster vaccination. These receptors originate from a man between 18 and 35 years old who received the YFV17D yellow fever vaccine. Both conserved end residues are trimmed from each CDR3. A D gene is named only where the DNA matches it firmly. Expanded clones are given a class, and other clones once, few, many or no size at all.

d_call	v_call	clone_size	j_call	cdr3_aa
TRBD1	TRBV5-1	many	TRBJ2-5	ASSTRQGRETQY
TRBD2	TRBV6-5	many	TRBJ2-4	ASSPDPGLVRNIQY
TRBD2	TRBV7-8	NA	TRBJ2-5	ASSLAARGLGMTQY
NA	TRBV25-1	NA	TRBJ1-2	ASRRTAEYGYT
TRBD1	TRBV5-1	few	TRBJ2-3	ASSAGTGGGTQY
NA	TRBV12-3/TRBV12-4	NA	TRBJ2-5	ASVGGGGTQETQY
NA	TRBV5-6	NA	TRBJ2-1	ASLLRGYNEQF
NA	TRBV11-2	NA	TRBJ2-3	ASTIGSTDTQY
TRBD1	TRBV6-1	few	TRBJ1-1	ASSRGSDAEAF
NA	TRBV20-1	many	TRBJ2-3	SARAAEGITDTQY
NA	TRBV11-2	many	TRBJ2-6	ASRSPWGRSGANVLT
NA	TRBV29-1	NA	TRBJ1-2	SVHSQGNGDYGYT
NA	TRBV7-8	NA	TRBJ2-2	ASSRSGTTGELF
TRBD1	TRBV6-2/TRBV6-3	NA	TRBJ1-1	ASNRGFVTEAF
NA	TRBV29-1	NA	TRBJ2-2	SVEENTGELF
TRBD1	TRBV20-1	NA	TRBJ2-7	SASGTGSSSYEQY
NA	TRBV12-3/TRBV12-4	NA	TRBJ2-7	ASSSLGGNTYEQY
TRBD1	TRBV5-1	few	TRBJ1-2	ASSLVPAGGSGYT
TRBD1	TRBV6-5	NA	TRBJ2-1	ASRAPGQGGGEQF
TRBD1	TRBV5-1	many	TRBJ2-1	ASSDRVGLNEQF
TRBD1	TRBV2	NA	TRBJ2-7	AGGTGSPAEQY
NA	TRBV7-8	NA	TRBJ1-2	ASRQYGQANYGYT
NA	TRBV18	NA	TRBJ2-7	ASSISSDEQY
TRBD1	TRBV24-1	NA	TRBJ2-3	ATSDDRGSGDTQY
NA	TRBV25-1	many	TRBJ1-1	ASSWGMNTEAF
TRBD1	TRBV18	few	TRBJ2-7	ASSPRSGTDSYEQY
TRBD1	TRBV7-3	NA	TRBJ2-3	ASSLSRGRDTQY
NA	TRBV7-8	many	TRBJ2-5	ASSFGLRGPVFGAQY